Below, one T cell receptor (beta chain) is given with its context. These data come from a study of blood T cell repertoires in COVID-19. In the original workflow: Researchers report that nucleated cell counts were estimated from reference gene primer amplification. The protocol was immunoSEQ multiplex PCR, while the TCRdb copy is restricted to in-frame clones and leaves out a portion. V and J calls and clone size are as listed in that table; D and trimming were resolved from the DNA. The data contain tens of thousands of clones, around 80% of them singletons. Germline V gene lookup returns CDR1 LGHDT and CDR2 YNNKEL (reference sequence). The V end lost 1 base, the J end lost 5 bases, and 7 bases lay between the germline ends. The CDR3 runs to 13 residues.

This TCR was recovered from a woman aged 80 or over with acute or convalescent COVID-19. V gene TRBV3-1 (or the pseudogene TRBV3-2) combines with J gene TRBJ2-3; D gene uncertain. What was sequenced was peripheral blood. The CDR3 nucleotides read TGTGCCAGCAGCCAAGCGTCGGGAGATACGCAGTATTTT. Translated, it gives CASSQASGDTQYF.